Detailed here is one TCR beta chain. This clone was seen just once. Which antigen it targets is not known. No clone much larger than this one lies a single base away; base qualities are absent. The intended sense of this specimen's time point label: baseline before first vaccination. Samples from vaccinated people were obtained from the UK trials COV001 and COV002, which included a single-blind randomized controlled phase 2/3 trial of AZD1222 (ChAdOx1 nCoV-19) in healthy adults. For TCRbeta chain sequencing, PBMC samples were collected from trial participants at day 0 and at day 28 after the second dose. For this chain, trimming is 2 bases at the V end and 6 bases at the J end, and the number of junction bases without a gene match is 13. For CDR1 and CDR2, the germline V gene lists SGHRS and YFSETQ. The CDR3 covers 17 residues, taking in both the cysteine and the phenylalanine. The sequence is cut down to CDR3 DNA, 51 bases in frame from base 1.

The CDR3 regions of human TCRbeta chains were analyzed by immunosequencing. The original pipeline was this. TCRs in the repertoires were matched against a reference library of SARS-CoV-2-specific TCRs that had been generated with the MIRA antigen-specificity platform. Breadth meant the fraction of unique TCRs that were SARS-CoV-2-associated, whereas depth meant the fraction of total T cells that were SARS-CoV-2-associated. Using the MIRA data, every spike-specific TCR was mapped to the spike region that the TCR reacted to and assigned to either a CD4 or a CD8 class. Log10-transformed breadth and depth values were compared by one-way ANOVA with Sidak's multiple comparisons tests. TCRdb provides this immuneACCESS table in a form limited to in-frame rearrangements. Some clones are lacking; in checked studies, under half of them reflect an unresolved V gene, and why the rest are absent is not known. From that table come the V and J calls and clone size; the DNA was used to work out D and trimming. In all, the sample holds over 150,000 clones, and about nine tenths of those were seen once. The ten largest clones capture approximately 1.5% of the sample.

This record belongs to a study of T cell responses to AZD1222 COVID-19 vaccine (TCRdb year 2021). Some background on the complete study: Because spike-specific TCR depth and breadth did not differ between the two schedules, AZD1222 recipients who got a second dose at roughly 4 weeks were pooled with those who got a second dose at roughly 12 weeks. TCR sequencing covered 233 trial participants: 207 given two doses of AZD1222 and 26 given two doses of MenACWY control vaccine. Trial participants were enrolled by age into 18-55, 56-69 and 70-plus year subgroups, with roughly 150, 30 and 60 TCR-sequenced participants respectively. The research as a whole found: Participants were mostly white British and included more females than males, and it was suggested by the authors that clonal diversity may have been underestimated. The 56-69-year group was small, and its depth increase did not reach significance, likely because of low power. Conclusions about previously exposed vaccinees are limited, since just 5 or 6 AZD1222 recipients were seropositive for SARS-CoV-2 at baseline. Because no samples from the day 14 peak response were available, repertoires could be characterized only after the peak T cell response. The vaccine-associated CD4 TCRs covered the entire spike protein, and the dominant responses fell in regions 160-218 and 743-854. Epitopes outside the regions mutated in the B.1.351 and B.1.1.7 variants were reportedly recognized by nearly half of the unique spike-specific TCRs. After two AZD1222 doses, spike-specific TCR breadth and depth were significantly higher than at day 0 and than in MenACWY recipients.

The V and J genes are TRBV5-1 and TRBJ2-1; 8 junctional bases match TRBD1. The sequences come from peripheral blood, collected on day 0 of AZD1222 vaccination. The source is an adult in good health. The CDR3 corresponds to CASSLEDRVRVSNEQFF. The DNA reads TGCGCCAGCAGCTTAGAGGACAGGGTCCGGGTGAGCAATGAGCAGTTCTTC. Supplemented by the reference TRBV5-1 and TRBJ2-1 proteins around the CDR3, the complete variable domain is KAGVTQTPRYLIKTRGQQVTLSCSPISGHRSVSWYQQTPGQGLQFLFEYFSETQRNKGNFPGRFSGRQFSNSRSEMNVSTLELGDSALYLCASSLEDRVRVSNEQFFGPGTRLTVL.